Below, 15 T cell receptor beta chains from the same sample are listed, as sequenced in a study of beta chain features in type 1 diabetes. Study-wide points: Across all four CD4+ subsets, people with type 1 diabetes showed modestly shorter TCRB CDR3s.

Reverse transcribing all isolated RNA meant expressed TCRB transcripts were sequenced. Assay: immunoSEQ multiplex PCR; the TCRdb copy retains only in-frame clones and omits some. The sample contains roughly 100,000 clones, 25% to 35% of which appear only once. Their antigens are not known. The sequenced sample consisted of central memory CD4+ T cells from blood. All receptors derive from a young woman with type 1 diabetes.

There are a few counts of this clone. This rearrangement joins TRBV5-1 to TRBJ2-7; 10 positions agree with TRBD1. This CDR3 spans 14 amino acids. J lost 6 bases, V lost 4 bases, and 7 bases had no gene match. Germline V gives CDR1 SGHRS, CDR2 YFSETQ. This chain's CDR3 is CASSPGGTGAEQYF. The CDR3, as DNA: TGCGCCAGCAGCCCGGGCGGGACAGGGGCCGAGCAGTACTTC.

The V and J genes are TRBV14 and TRBJ2-1; the match to TRBD2 covers 13 bases. CDR3 length: 18 amino acids. Germline CDR1 reads SGHDN; CDR2 reads FVKESK. Trimming at V came to 2 bases and at J to 4 bases, leaving 8 bases not matched to a gene. The chain's CDR3 is CASSQPGLAGFEYNEQFF. The DNA of the CDR3 is TGTGCCAGCAGCCAACCGGGACTAGCGGGATTCGAGTACAATGAGCAGTTCTTC.

This clone was counted only a few times. J is TRBJ1-1 and V is TRBV6-6, with TRBD1 identical over 9 bases. The CDR3 spans 14 residues. With 6 bases clipped from V and 4 bases from J, the junction kept 6 bases outside the gene matches. The germline gives CDR1 MNHNY, CDR2 SVGAGI (reference sequence). The CDR3 reads CASRKQGAATEAFF. CDR3 coding DNA: TGTGCCAGCAGGAAACAGGGGGCCGCCACTGAAGCTTTCTTT.

This clone was counted between two and nine times. V gene TRBV7-2 combines with J gene TRBJ1-1; D remains ambiguous. Germline CDR1 reads SGHTA; CDR2 reads FQGNSA. Trimming took off 1 base at V and 3 bases at J, with 12 bases between the two ends. The CDR3 sequence is 15 residues long. CDR3 amino acids: CASSLDVYEDTEAFF. The CDR3, as DNA: TGTGCCAGCAGCTTAGACGTGTATGAGGACACTGAAGCTTTCTTT.

The chain couples TRBV5-6 to TRBJ2-7; D might be TRBD1 (6 bases). This CDR3 comprises 12 residues. Trimming left V 4 bases short and J 4 bases short, with 9 bases between. Per germline, CDR1 SGHDT and CDR2 YYEEEE. CDR3 in amino acids: CASSQQGYEQYV. CDR3 bases: TGTGCCAGCAGCCAACAGGGATACGAGCAGTACGTC.

The gene calls are TRBV9 and TRBJ1-1, with 11 positions matching TRBD1. Germline CDR1 reads SGDLS; CDR2 reads YYNGEE. The CDR3 loop spans 15 amino acids. Unmatched junction bases numbered 4, after V lost 3 bases and J lost 3 bases. The CDR3 nucleotides read TGTGCCAGCAGCGCAGGGACAGGGGGGGACACTGAAGCTTTCTTT. Amino acid sequence: CASSAGTGGDTEAFF.

V is TRBV9 and J is TRBJ2-3, with 7 bases identical to TRBD2. CDR3 length equals 19 residues. Germline CDR1 reads SGDLS; CDR2 reads YYNGEE. Losses at the gene ends were 3 bases for V and 3 bases for J; bases not matched to a gene: 19. The CDR3 coding sequence is TGTGCCAGCAGCGCCGGCATAATCGAAGGACTAGTTTCTACAGATACGCAGTATTTT. It codes for CASSAGIIEGLVSTDTQYF.

This clone was seen a handful of times. The V call is TRBV2, the J call TRBJ1-2, with D possibly matching TRBD1 (6 bases). This CDR3 has 14 residues. V gave up 6 bases and J gave up 4 bases, with 15 bases separating them. The germline V gene encodes CDR1 SNHLY and CDR2 FYNNEI. The CDR3 sequence: CASSPQGSIYGYTF. The DNA for the CDR3 is TGTGCCAGCAGCCCCCAGGGGTCGATCTATGGCTACACCTTC.

V gene TRBV11-2 combines with J gene TRBJ2-6, with D unclear. The germline CDR1 and CDR2 sequences are SGHAT and FQNNGV. The CDR3 is made up of 14 amino acids. Deletions cut 5 bases from V and 1 base from J, with 6 bases between. The DNA of the CDR3 is TGTGCCAGCAGCCTATTGTCTGGGGCCAACGTCCTGACTTTC. Translating it yields CASSLLSGANVLTF.

The rearrangement links TRBV9 to TRBJ2-2, with D possibly TRBD2 on 5 matching bases. V gave up 6 bases and J gave up 4 bases, with 16 bases separating them. This CDR3 is 15 amino acids long. CDR1 and CDR2 from the germline V gene are SGDLS and YYNGEE. CDR3 sequence reads: CASTPSRTGTGELFF. Written as DNA, the CDR3 is TGTGCCAGCACCCCCTCCAGGACTGGCACCGGGGAGCTGTTTTTT.

This clone was counted between two and nine times. The rearrangement links TRBV5-4 to TRBJ1-2; possibly TRBD1 for D (6 bases). Trimming cost V 6 bases and J 7 bases, with 19 bases left between them. This CDR3 contains 14 residues. Germline V gene sequence: CDR1 SGHNT, CDR2 YYREEE (reference sequence). CDR3: CASKRVVQGGGYTF. The CDR3 DNA reads TGTGCCAGCAAGAGAGTCGTACAGGGTGGTGGCTACACCTTC.

The genes are TRBV7-2 and TRBJ2-3, with 9 bases that match TRBD2. Germline-derived CDR1 and CDR2 are SGHTA and FQGNSA. This CDR3 is built from 16 residues. V dropped 1 base and J dropped 2; count of bases not matched to a gene: 4. CDR3 DNA sequence: TGTGCCAGCAGCTTAGATGGACTAGCGACCACAGATACGCAGTATTTT. This sequence encodes CASSLDGLATTDTQYF.

The V gene is TRBV7-2, the J gene TRBJ2-3; possible D gene TRBD2, 5 bases. The CDR3 sequence is 14 residues long. Germline CDR1 reads SGHTA; CDR2 reads FQGNSA. The V and J ends lost 5 bases and 2 bases respectively, with 11 bases between them. CDR3 amino acids: CASSPSRATDTQYF. CDR3 bases: TGTGCCAGCAGCCCCTCGCGGGCCACAGATACGCAGTATTTT.

The rearrangement joins TRBV30 to TRBJ2-7; D remains unclear. The CDR3 is 11 amino acids. The ends were cut back, 2 bases at V and 4 bases at J, with 6 bases in the middle. Per the germline V gene, CDR1 is GTSNPN and CDR2 is SVGIG (reference sequence). In DNA form, the CDR3 reads TGTGCCTGGAGTACAGTTTACGAGCAGTACTTC. Translation: CAWSTVYEQYF.

This clone was counted only a few times. The CDR3 loop is CASSKVRQVSYEQYV. The CDR3, as DNA: TGTGCCAGCAGCAAAGTGAGACAGGTCTCCTACGAGCAGTACGTC. The rearrangement links TRBV21-1 to TRBJ2-7; TRBD1 reflects the table's D call only, with no check against the DNA. TRBV21-1 is noted as a pseudogene. The CDR3 runs to 15 residues.